This T cell receptor (beta chain) was recovered during a study of regulatory T cells in long-lasting Graves disease. Time point described: newly diagnosed GD, antithyroid drugs for less than 3 months. Extracted PBMC RNA gave rise to the TCR library. CDR3 length: 14 residues. V was pared by 6 bases and J by 6 bases, with 18 bases between. For TCR beta, libraries came from iRepertoire HTBI primers and Arm-PCR of CDR3 regions. TCRdb re-called the multiplex PCR reads with MiXCR, one entry per CDR3 protein. Of 540,000 or so distinct CDR3 sequences listed, about 13% are singletons. In this sample, this clonotype turned up many times. The antigen is not known. Study-wide results and limits: New patients shared fewer public clonotypes (about 1,000) than persistent patients did (about 3,000).

Separately, the same data were catalogued under a study of T cells in Graves' hyperthyroidism and ophthalmopathy.

The V and J genes are TRBV12-3 or TRBV12-4 and TRBJ2-7; the D is unclear. Here the sequenced sample was peripheral blood mononuclear cells (PBMCs), taken at new diagnosis, from a patient treated with antithyroid drugs. The sequence came from a young man with Graves disease. The CDR3 here is CASSLVFTASEQYF. The CDR3 region has the DNA TGTGCCAGCAGCCTCGTATTTACGGCGAGCGAGCAGTACTTC.